This T cell receptor (beta chain) was documented in a study of blood T cell repertoires in COVID-19 (dated by TCRdb to between 2020 and 2021). Regarding the complete study: Samples covering the acute and convalescent phases of COVID-19 were provided by collaborators in the United States, Italy and Spain. The material from the prospective study consisted of cDNA or gDNA derived from T cells, B-cell-depleted T cells, or PBMCs. The samples were drawn from the first 160 participants of the ongoing ImmuneRACE study and from more than 1,000 subjects provided by 6 global collaborators. Deeply sampled blood TCRbeta repertoires from subjects exposed to, actively infected with, or recovered from COVID-19 were included in the dataset. The sample metadata nearly always contained a de-identified subject ID, COVID-19 status, age in years and sex. HLA class I and class II types, where available, came from metadata supplied by the sample provider rather than from assay-based typing. The repertoires were released in a freely available public database meant as a resource for research on the immune response to SARS-CoV-2. Study-wide findings and limitations: The amount of clinical and demographic metadata varied by source and participant and was provided uncurated.

The immunoSEQ Assay, a bias-controlled multiplex PCR, was used to amplify TCRbeta CDR3 regions from genomic DNA. The study's own analysis went as follows. Nucleated cell counts per sample were estimated from amplification of reference gene primers within the assay. Sequence reads were collapsed and filtered to measure the absolute abundance of every unique TCRbeta CDR3 rearrangement. For each sample, productive Simpson clonality was calculated by taking the square root of Simpson's diversity index across productive rearrangements. Not all clones reach the TCRdb copy of this immuneACCESS table, which keeps in-frame sequences only. Checked studies attribute under half of the gap to unresolved V genes and leave the rest unexplained. V, J and clone size derive from that table, while D and trimming were established from the DNA sequence. Across this sample there are some 200,000 clones, with 86% seen only once. The ten largest clones take up roughly 3.4% of the sample.

Each collaborating institution followed its own protocols to collect whole blood in K2EDTA tubes. For TCRbeta analysis, collaborators shipped samples in one of three forms: frozen whole blood, isolated PBMCs, or DNA extracted from either of those sample types. Relative to germline, V is 1 base shorter and J is 8 bases shorter, with 14 bases between their ends. CDR1 and CDR2 are drawn from the germline V gene: SGHTA, FQGTGA. Reading from cysteine to phenylalanine, the CDR3 counts 14 amino acids. The entry retains the CDR3 DNA only, 42 bases that are in frame from base 1. This clone was counted only a few times. Its antigen is still unknown. No much larger clone is present one base from it, and per-base qualities are unavailable.

Sequencing was carried out using peripheral blood. The clonotype was recovered from a man between 65 and 80 years old with acute or convalescent COVID-19. The receptor chain draws on TRBV7-3 and TRBJ1-1, with the D gene call left open. The DNA sequence follows: TGTGCCAGCAGCTTAAATAACCTACCCGGGGAAGCTTTCTTT. Its amino acids are CASSLNNLPGEAFF.